This T cell receptor beta chain was sequenced for a study of shared clonotypes between healthy human individuals. Study-level points and caveats: Estimated clonotype richness was generally higher in naive than memory subsets.

When replicate PCRs were run on sorted subsets, they used 200 ng DNA, about 30,000 T cell genomes. Original methodology: Sequence data from immunoSEQ were junction-only and lacked quality scores; consequently, filtering differed. Here immunoSEQ multiplex PCR was the method, and the copy in TCRdb shows in-frame clones only, minus some. Clone size and V and J calls were adopted from that table, with D and trimming inferred from the DNA. The profile shows roughly 770,000 clones, about 96% of them singletons. This clone has more than one count but fewer than ten. The antigen is undetermined. Germline V gives CDR1 SGHKS, CDR2 YYEKEE (reference sequence). The junction had 7 bases not matched to a gene; V was cut back by 3 bases and J by 8 bases. The CDR3 consists of 13 residues. CD8 cells classed as naive were CD45RO-negative and positively selected for CCR7, excluding terminally differentiated effector memory CD45RA+ cells.

This sequence joins TRBV5-5 and TRBJ1-1, with TRBD1 matching 7 bases. The specimen was naive CD8+ T cells sorted from blood. The sequence was obtained from a man aged 25 to 45 in good health. CDR3 region: CASSSSGQVEAFF. The CDR3 DNA reads as TGTGCCAGCAGCTCGTCAGGACAGGTCGAAGCTTTCTTT.